This note documents a single T cell receptor (beta chain) sequence. Its matching antigen is unknown. The data belong to a study of blood T cells in healthy people across ages. Alongside a J-beta primer mix, a sample-barcoded 5' primer served in a second PCR lasting about 6 to 11 cycles. TCRdb processed the 5' RACE reads anew with MiXCR; each CDR3 protein has one entry. Of about 280,000 distinct CDR3 sequences in the sample, less than 30% were seen once. There are 15 residues in the CDR3. Trimming took 4 bases from V and 7 from J, leaving 20 bases between them. Germline V gene lookup returns CDR1 DFQATT and CDR2 SNEGSKA (reference sequence). General study points: Leaving the PBMCs unsorted stopped any conclusive comparison of naive versus antigen-experienced cells. Age advanced and TCR beta diversity per million T cells fell, roughly linearly.

J is TRBJ2-4 and V is TRBV20-1; D unresolved. This receptor was obtained from a woman in her sixties or seventies in good health. Sample: blood. CDR3 protein: CSAISSSGVGNIQYF. In DNA, the CDR3 is TGCAGTGCTATATCCTCGAGTGGGGTGGGCAACATTCAGTACTTC.